This T cell receptor beta chain was found in a study of PD-1 blockade in classical Hodgkin lymphoma (dated by TCRdb to 2020 to 2022). About the investigation overall: Nivolumab dosing was 3 mg/kg intravenously every 2 weeks, continuing until either disease progression or unacceptable toxicity. To define a peripheral blood immune signature of response to PD-1 blockade in classical Hodgkin lymphoma, the study combined TCR beta sequencing with CyTOF.

The paper as a whole reports these results and caveats: Only a single clinical trial cohort was studied, and what caused the repertoire differences, possibly disease activity or prior therapy, remained undefined. Baseline TCR diversity was reported to be lower in newly diagnosed patients than in healthy donors and to be lower still in relapsed/refractory patients. Diversity was lower in patients who began nivolumab less than 1 year after ASCT, so these patients were left out of later analyses to avoid confounding by immune reconstitution. CD4+ but not CD8+ TCR diversity rose significantly by C4D1 (p=0.0027 vs p=0.16), most apparent in complete responders (p=0.02). Trial patients with a complete response had baseline diversity similar to that of newly diagnosed patients, while partial responders and progressors had significantly lower diversity.

Genomic DNA was extracted with the Qiagen DNeasy kit from unsorted PBMCs and from negatively selected CD4+ and CD8+ fractions. Amplification of TCR beta CDR3 regions was done by immunoSEQ multiplex PCR with primers that anneal to V and J segments. A synthetic immune receptor repertoire was used to minimize amplification bias, and any remaining bias was removed computationally after sequencing. As for the authors' bioinformatics: Repertoire diversity was quantified as the Shannon entropy index using custom Python scripts. The unsorted, CD4+ and CD8+ repertoires were each analyzed separately, with the exception of combined analyses, where CD4+ and CD8+ sequences were merged in silico. A clone was considered expanded if an increase in frequency of at least 2-fold after treatment relative to C1D1 was found, and a pseudocount of 0.5 was applied to clones undetected at baseline. Singleton clones were defined as clones with 0 or 1 copy at C1D1, and non-singleton clones were defined as clones with 2 or more copies. By matching protein sequences in sorted samples from the same patient, clones expanded in unsorted samples were annotated as CD4+, CD8+ or unknown. Wilcoxon tests on paired samples were used to test diversity changes from C1D1 to C4D1. Not all clones reach the TCRdb copy of this immuneACCESS table, which keeps in-frame sequences only. Checked studies attribute under half of the gap to unresolved V genes and leave the rest unexplained. V, J and clone size are those of that table, while D and trimming were read from the DNA. The sample has 50,000 to 65,000 clones on record, 85% to 95% of them singletons. The leading ten clones occupy 6.5% to 9.5% of the sample.

The time point label, read with the paper, signifies: cycle 4 day 1 (C4D1), after less than 7 weeks of nivolumab. Every trial patient had relapsed after autologous stem cell transplantation, and cohorts A, B and C differed in prior brentuximab vedotin exposure. A total of fewer than 70 patients with relapsed/refractory classical Hodgkin lymphoma made up the trial cohort, and each patient's best overall response was complete response, partial response or progressive disease. Single-agent nivolumab was administered to trial patients in the multi-cohort phase II CheckMate 205 trial. An independent review committee assessed best overall response using the 2007 International Working Group response criteria. PBMCs from the trial were collected at three points: immediately before nivolumab initiation (C1D1), and during therapy at cycle 2 day 1 and cycle 4 day 1. After peripheral blood was drawn into 8 mL Vacutainer Cell Preparation Tubes, PBMCs were isolated by centrifugation and then cryopreserved.

Comments on this clone: This clone's antigen is unknown. Base qualities are missing; no much larger clone stands one base away.

Trimming costs V 1 base and J 0 bases, and their ends lie 10 bases apart. In the germline V gene (reference sequence), CDR1 corresponds to LNHDA and CDR2 to SQIVND. There are 15 amino acids in the CDR3, from cysteine to phenylalanine inclusive. The kept DNA is CDR3 alone, 45 bases in frame from the first base. This chain joins TRBV19 to TRBJ2-7; the D region is possibly TRBD1 or TRBD2, each matching across 5 bases. The clonotype comes from a human donor with classical Hodgkin lymphoma. Source: peripheral blood mononuclear cells (PBMCs), taken before the fourth cycle of nivolumab. The bases are TGTGCCAGTAGTATAGGTGGGGACCTCTCCTACGAGCAGTACTTC. This is translated as CASSIGGDLSYEQYF.